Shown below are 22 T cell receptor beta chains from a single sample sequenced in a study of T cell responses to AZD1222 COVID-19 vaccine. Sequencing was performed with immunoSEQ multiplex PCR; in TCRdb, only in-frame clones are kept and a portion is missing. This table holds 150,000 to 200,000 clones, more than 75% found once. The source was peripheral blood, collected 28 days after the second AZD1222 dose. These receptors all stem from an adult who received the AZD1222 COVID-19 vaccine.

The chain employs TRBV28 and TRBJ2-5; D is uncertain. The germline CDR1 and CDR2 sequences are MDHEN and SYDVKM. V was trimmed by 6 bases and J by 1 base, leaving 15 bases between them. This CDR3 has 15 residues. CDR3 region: CASSPQFLSQETQYF. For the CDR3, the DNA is TGTGCCAGCAGCCCTCAGTTTTTAAGCCAAGAGACCCAGTACTTC.

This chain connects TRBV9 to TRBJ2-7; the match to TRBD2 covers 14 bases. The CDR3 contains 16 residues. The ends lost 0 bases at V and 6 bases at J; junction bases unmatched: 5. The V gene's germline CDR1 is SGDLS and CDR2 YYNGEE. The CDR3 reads CASSVEGTSGSTEQYF. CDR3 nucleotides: TGTGCCAGCAGCGTAGAGGGGACTAGCGGGAGCACCGAGCAGTACTTC.

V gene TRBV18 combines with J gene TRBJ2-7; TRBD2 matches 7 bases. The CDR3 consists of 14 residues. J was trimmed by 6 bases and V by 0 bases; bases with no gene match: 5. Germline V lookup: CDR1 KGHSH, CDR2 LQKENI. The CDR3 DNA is TGTGCCAGCTCACCACCGGGGGGGGAGCCCGAGCAGTACTTC. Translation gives CASSPPGGEPEQYF.

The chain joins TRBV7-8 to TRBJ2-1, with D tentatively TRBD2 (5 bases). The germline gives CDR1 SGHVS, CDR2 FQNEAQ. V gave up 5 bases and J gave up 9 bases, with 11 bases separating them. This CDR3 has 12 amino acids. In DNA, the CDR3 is TGTGCCAGCAGCACACGCCGGGGTGAGCAGTTCTTC. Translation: CASSTRRGEQFF.

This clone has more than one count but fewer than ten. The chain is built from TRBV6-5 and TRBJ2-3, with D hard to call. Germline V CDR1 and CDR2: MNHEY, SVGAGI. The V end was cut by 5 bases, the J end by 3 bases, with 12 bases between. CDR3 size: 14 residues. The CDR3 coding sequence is TGTGCCAGCAGTCAACGTGTACGTACAGATACGCAGTATTTT. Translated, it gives CASSQRVRTDTQYF.

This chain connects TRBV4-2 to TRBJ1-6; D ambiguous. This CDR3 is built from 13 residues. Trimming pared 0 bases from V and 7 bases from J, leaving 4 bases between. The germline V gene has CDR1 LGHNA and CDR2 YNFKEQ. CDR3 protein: CASSQDENSPLHF. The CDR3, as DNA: TGTGCCAGCAGCCAAGATGAAAATTCACCCCTCCACTTT.

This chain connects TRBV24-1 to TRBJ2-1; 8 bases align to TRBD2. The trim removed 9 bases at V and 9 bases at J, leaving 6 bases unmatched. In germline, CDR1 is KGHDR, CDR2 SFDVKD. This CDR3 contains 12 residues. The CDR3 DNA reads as TGTGCCACCTGTGGACTAGCTCCTGAGCAGTTCTTC. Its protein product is CATCGLAPEQFF.

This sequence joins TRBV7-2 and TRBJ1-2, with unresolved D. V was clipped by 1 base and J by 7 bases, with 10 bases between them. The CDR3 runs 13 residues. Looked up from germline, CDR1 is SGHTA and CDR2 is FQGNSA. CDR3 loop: CASSLESGFGYTF. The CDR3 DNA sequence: TGTGCCAGCAGCTTAGAATCTGGGTTTGGCTACACCTTC.

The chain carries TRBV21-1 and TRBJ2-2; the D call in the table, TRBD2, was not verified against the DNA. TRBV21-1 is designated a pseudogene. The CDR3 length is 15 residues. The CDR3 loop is CASSLRLGDTGELFF. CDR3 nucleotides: TGTGCCAGCAGCCTACGACTAGGAGACACCGGGGAGCTGTTTTTT.

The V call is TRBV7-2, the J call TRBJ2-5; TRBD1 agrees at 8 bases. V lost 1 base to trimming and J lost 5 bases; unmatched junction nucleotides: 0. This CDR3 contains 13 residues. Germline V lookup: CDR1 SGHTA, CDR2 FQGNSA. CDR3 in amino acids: CASSLGQGETQYF. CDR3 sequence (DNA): TGTGCCAGCAGCTTAGGACAGGGGGAGACCCAGTACTTC.

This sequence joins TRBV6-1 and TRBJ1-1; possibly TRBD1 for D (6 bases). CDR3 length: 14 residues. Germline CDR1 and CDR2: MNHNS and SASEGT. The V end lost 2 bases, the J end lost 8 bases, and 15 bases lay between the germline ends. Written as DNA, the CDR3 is TGTGCCAGCAGTGAACATGGGGGGCACGGGGAAGCTTTCTTT. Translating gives CASSEHGGHGEAFF.

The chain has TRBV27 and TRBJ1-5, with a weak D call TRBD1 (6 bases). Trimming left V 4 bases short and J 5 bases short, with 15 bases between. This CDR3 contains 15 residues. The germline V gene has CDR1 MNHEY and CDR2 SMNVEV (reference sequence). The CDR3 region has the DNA TGTGCCAGCAGTTGGTCATCGGACAGTTATCAGCCCCAGCATTTT. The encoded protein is CASSWSSDSYQPQHF.

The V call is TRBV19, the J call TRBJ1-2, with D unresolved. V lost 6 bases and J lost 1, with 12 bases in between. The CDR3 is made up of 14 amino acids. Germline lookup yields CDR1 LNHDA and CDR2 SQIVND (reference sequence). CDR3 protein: CASSLLGVNYGYTF. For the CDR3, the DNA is TGTGCCAGTAGCCTCCTCGGGGTTAACTATGGCTACACCTTC.

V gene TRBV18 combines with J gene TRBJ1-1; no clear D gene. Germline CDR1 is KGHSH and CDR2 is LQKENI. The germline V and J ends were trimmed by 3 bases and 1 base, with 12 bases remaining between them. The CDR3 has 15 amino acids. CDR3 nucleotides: TGTGCCAGCTCACCCTCGGAGCCCACGAACACTGAAGCTTTCTTT. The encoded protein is CASSPSEPTNTEAFF.

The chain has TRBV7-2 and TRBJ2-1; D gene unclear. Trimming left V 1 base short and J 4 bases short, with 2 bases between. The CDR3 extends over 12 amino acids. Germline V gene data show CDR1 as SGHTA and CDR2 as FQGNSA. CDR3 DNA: TGTGCCAGCAGCTTAGGATACAATGAGCAGTTCTTC. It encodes CASSLGYNEQFF. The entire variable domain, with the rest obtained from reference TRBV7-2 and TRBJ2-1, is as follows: GAGVSQSPSNKVTEKGKDVELRCDPISGHTALYWYRQSLGQGLEFLIYFQGNSAPDKSGLPSDRFSAERTGGSVSTLTIQRTQQEDSAVYLCASSLGYNEQFFGPGTRLTVL.

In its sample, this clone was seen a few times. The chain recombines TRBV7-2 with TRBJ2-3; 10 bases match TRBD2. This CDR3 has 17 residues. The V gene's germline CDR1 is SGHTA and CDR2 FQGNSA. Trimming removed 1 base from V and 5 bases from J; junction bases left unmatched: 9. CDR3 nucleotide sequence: TGTGCCAGCAGCTTAGAGGCTAGCGGGAGAGGGCAAGATACGCAGTATTTT. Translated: CASSLEASGRGQDTQYF.

DNA for the CDR3: TGTGCCAGCAGCTCCTTTCGGACAGACTATAATCAGCCCCAGCATTTT. Encoded protein: CASSSFRTDYNQPQHF. The V and J genes are TRBV11-3 and TRBJ1-5, with D tentatively TRBD1 (6 bases). V lost 4 bases, J lost 4 bases, and 17 bases lay in between. The CDR3 has 16 amino acids. The germline V gene has CDR1 SGHNT and CDR2 YENEEA.

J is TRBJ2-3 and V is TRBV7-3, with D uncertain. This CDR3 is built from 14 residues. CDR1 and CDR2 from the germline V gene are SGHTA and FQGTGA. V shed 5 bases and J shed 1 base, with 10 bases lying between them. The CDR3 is CASSPNYRTDTQYF. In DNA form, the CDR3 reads TGTGCCAGCAGCCCCAACTACCGCACAGATACGCAGTATTTT.

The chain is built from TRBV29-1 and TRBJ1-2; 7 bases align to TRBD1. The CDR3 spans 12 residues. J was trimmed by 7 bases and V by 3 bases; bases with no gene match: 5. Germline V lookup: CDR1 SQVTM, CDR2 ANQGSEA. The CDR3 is CSVERTGGGYTF. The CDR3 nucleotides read TGCAGCGTTGAGAGGACAGGAGGTGGCTACACCTTC.

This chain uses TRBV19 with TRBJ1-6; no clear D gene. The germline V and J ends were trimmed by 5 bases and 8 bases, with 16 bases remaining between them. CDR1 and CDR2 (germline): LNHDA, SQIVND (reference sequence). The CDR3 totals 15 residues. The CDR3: CASSSANARDSPLHF. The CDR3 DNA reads TGTGCCAGTAGTTCTGCGAACGCGAGGGATTCACCCCTCCACTTT.

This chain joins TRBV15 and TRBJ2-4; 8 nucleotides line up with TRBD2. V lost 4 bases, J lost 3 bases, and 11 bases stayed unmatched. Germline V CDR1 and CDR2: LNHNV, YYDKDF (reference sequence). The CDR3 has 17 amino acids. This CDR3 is CATSTFGREVSKNIQYF. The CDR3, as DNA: TGTGCCACCAGCACCTTTGGGCGGGAGGTTAGCAAAAACATTCAGTACTTC. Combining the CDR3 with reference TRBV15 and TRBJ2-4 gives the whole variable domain DAMVIQNPRYQVTQFGKPVTLSCSQTLNHNVMYWYQQKSSQAPKLLFHYYDKDFNNEADTPDNFQSRRPNTSFCFLDIRSPGLGDTAMYLCATSTFGREVSKNIQYFGAGTRLSVL.

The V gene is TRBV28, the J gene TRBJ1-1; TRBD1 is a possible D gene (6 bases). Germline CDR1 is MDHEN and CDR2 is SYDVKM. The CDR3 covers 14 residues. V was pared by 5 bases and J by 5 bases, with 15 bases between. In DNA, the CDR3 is TGTGCCAGCAGTCGGCCAGGGGCTTGGACTGAAGCTTTCTTT. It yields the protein CASSRPGAWTEAFF. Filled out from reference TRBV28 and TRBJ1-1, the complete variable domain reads DVKVTQSSRYLVKRTGEKVFLECVQDMDHENMFWYRQDPGLGLRLIYFSYDVKMKEKGDIPEGYSVSREKKERFSLILESASTNQTSMYLCASSRPGAWTEAFFGQGTRLTVV.